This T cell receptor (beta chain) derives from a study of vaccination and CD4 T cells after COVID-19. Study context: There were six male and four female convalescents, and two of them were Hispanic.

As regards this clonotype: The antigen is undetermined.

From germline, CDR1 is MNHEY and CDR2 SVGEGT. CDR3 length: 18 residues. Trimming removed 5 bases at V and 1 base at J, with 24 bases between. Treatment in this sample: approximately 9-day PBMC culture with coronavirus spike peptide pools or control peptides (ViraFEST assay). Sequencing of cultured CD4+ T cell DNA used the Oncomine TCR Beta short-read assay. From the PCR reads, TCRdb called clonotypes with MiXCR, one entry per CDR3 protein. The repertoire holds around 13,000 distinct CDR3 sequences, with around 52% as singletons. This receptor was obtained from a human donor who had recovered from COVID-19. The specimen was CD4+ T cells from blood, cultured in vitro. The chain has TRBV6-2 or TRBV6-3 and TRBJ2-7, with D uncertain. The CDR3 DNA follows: TGTGCCAGCAGTACCAACCCGTCTAGAAGATCTAGGTCCTACGAGCAGTACTTC. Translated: CASSTNPSRRSRSYEQYF.